This TCR beta chain was identified in a study of T cell repertoires in cytomegalovirus infection. Study details: Public TCR beta signatures indicated both CMV infection and matching HLA type. General study results and limits: Cumulative frequency of public TCR beta families picked out carriers of CMV plus the relevant HLA. CMV-specific HLA-C-restricted TCR beta clonotypes dominated the ex vivo response.

A single record per CDR3 protein comes from TCRdb applying MiXCR to the reads. The table includes approximately 71,000 distinct CDR3 sequences, 4% detected once. This clonotype came up many times. What it binds is not known. The TCR sequence derives from a human donor in good health (CMV status not recorded). Some clones in this sample may be carry-over from other donors' samples. Sequencing was done on a sample of PBMCs.

The CDR3 spells CSAIITSGGGASTDTQYF. As DNA, the CDR3 is TGCAGTGCTATCATTACTAGCGGGGGAGGTGCTAGCACAGATACGCAGTATTTT. The chain links TRBV20-1 to TRBJ2-3; 11 bases fit TRBD2. The germline V gene has CDR1 DFQATT and CDR2 SNEGSKA (reference sequence). The CDR3 loop spans 18 amino acids. V lost 4 bases and J lost 0; bases outside the gene matches: 12.